This T cell receptor beta chain came from a study of identical twins. The CDR3 length is 15 residues. V dropped 1 base and J dropped 7; count of bases not matched to a gene: 5. CDR1 and CDR2 from the germline V gene are KGHDR and SFDVKD. TCRdb reprocessed the 5' RACE reads via MiXCR and lists one record per CDR3 protein. The sample has around 490,000 distinct CDR3 sequences, about 16% seen once; the top ten hold roughly 0.44%. These data were also filed under a second study, of yellow fever vaccine responses in identical twins.

The chain has TRBV24-1 and TRBJ2-1, with 8 bases that match TRBD2. Sequencing used CD4+ T cells sorted from blood. This clonotype originated in a woman aged 18-29 years in good health. The chain's CDR3 is CATSDFAAGVNEQFF. The CDR3 bases are TGTGCCACCAGTGATTTTGCAGCGGGAGTTAATGAGCAGTTCTTC.